This T cell receptor beta chain was identified in a study of blood T cells in healthy people across ages. The germline CDR1 and CDR2 sequences are SGHAT and FQNNGV. The CDR3 totals 12 residues. V lost 5 bases, J lost 6 bases, and 10 bases lay in between. For the second PCR, which ran for roughly 6 to 12 cycles, a sample-barcoded 5' primer and a J-beta primer mix were used. Using its own MiXCR run on the 5' RACE reads, TCRdb lists one record per CDR3 protein. The sample shows 800,000 or so distinct CDR3 sequences, roughly 25% of them seen only once. These same records also appear under a second study, on T cells of mothers and their children.

This clonotype was obtained from a boy aged 5-17 years in good health. This chain connects TRBV11-2 to TRBJ2-5; no clear D. Sequencing was done on a sample of blood. The chain's CDR3 is CASSQEVKTQYF. DNA of the CDR3: TGTGCCAGCAGCCAAGAGGTGAAGACCCAGTACTTC. The variable domain in full, with the rest retrieved from reference TRBV11-2 and TRBJ2-5, is EAGVAQSPRYKIIEKRQSVAFWCNPISGHATLYWYQQILGQGPKLLIQFQNNGVVDDSQLPKDRFSAERLKGVDSTLKIQPAKLEDSAVYLCASSQEVKTQYFGPGTRLLVL.